This T cell receptor (beta chain) was retrieved from a study of Ad26.COV2.S vaccination and SARS-CoV-2 variants. This clone was detected only a few times. Its antigen is undetermined. The treatment here: some 20 received Ad26.COV2.S at low or high dose, single or two shots; about 5 received placebo; per-sample allocation not given. It was on day 63 after the first vaccine or placebo injection that samples were taken. Within Boston, the person who donated was an adult of 18-55 years. The CDR3 loop spans 12 amino acids. V lost 0 bases and J 5 bases, leaving 5 bases between the germline ends. Looked up from germline, CDR1 is MGHRA and CDR2 is YSYEKL. Study conclusions and caveats: Vaccine and placebo groups showed comparable non-spike TCR breadth. Measurements of TCR breadth and depth may have given underestimates of the total T cell responses.

Assay: immunoSEQ multiplex PCR; the TCRdb copy retains only in-frame clones and omits some. The data hold 500,000 or so clones, with 87% observed a single time. The clonotype originates from a person between 18 and 60 years old who received the Ad26.COV2.S COVID-19 vaccine or a placebo. Sequences were derived from peripheral blood, sampled in a trial of Ad26.COV2.S vaccine versus placebo. This chain uses TRBV4-1 with TRBJ2-7; D not resolved. As DNA, the CDR3 is TGCGCCAGCAGCCAAGACTATCACGAGCAGTACTTC. It specifies CASSQDYHEQYF.